What follows are 16 T cell receptor beta chains derived from one specimen sequenced in a study of CD8+ T cells in alopecia areata (dated by TCRdb to the late 2010s). Libraries were prepared through the immunoSEQ multiplex PCR assay. To provide template for TCR sequencing, every sample had RNA extracted and reverse transcribed into cDNA. Here the immuneACCESS table is served through TCRdb, limited to in-frame sequences with V and J called. Missing clones are a known gap in these copies; in checked studies unresolved V genes cover under half, and the rest lacks a known reason. The sample data list 150,000 or so clones, and roughly 61% of these were observed just once. In total, the top ten clones hold roughly 6.7% of the sample. The sample's time point label, in plain terms: baseline before oral tofacitinib. The material sequenced was CD4+ T cells sorted from blood, taken at week 0. The receptors were sampled from a human donor with alopecia areata.

About this clone: Other DNA sequences of this sample code for an identical CDR3. The chain recombines TRBV29-1 with TRBJ1-6; TRBD1 matches 9 bases. The ends lost 4 bases at V and 7 bases at J; junction bases unmatched: 2. Germline-derived CDR1 and CDR2 are SQVTM and ANQGSEA. This CDR3 contains 13 residues. In nucleotides, the CDR3 is TGCAGCGTTGGACAGGGGGAAAATTCACCCCTCCACTTT. Its translation: CSVGQGENSPLHF.

This clone was observed a few times. V usage is TRBV6-5 and J usage is TRBJ1-5; 8 bases line up with TRBD1. This CDR3 is 14 amino acids long. Trimming cost V 5 bases and J 4 bases; bases outside gene matches: 4. Germline-derived CDR1 and CDR2 are MNHEY and SVGAGI. The DNA for the CDR3 is TGTGCCAGCAGTACCAGGGGGCTGAATCAGCCCCAGCATTTT. Protein sequence: CASSTRGLNQPQHF.

This rearrangement joins TRBV7-2 to TRBJ2-5; tentatively, D is TRBD1 (6 bases). V lost 5 bases and J lost 4, with 17 bases in between. Germline CDR1 and CDR2: SGHTA and FQGNSA. CDR3 size: 15 residues. The CDR3 sequence: CASSLSYRDGETQYF. For the CDR3, the DNA is TGTGCCAGCAGCCTGAGTTACAGGGATGGAGAGACCCAGTACTTC.

The V and J genes are TRBV6-5 and TRBJ2-6; 7 bases are shared with TRBD1. The CDR3 contains 16 residues. Per the germline V gene, CDR1 is MNHEY and CDR2 is SVGAGI. V shed 2 bases, J shed 2 bases, and the junction held 3 bases outside the gene matches. The CDR3 loop is CASSYTDRAGANVLTF. The CDR3, as DNA: TGTGCCAGCAGTTACACAGACAGGGCTGGGGCCAACGTCCTGACTTTC.

As for this clone: This sample also contains other DNA sequences that code for the same CDR3. CDR3 sequence reads: CASSRSYEQYF. In DNA form, the CDR3 reads TGTGCCAGCAGCCGCAGCTACGAGCAGTACTTC. This rearrangement joins TRBV7-2 to TRBJ2-7; D call uncertain. The V gene lost 5 bases and the J gene lost 3 bases, with 5 bases spanning the gap. Germline CDR1 SGHTA, CDR2 FQGNSA. This CDR3 comprises 11 residues.

V and J are TRBV29-1 and TRBJ2-5, with TRBD1 matching 7 bases. Germline CDR1 and CDR2: SQVTM and ANQGSEA. The CDR3 is 15 residues long. The V segment lost 5 bases and the J segment 2 bases; nucleotides outside the gene matches: 11. In DNA form, the CDR3 reads TGCAGCGTTTTAACTTCGAGGGGACAGCAAGAGACCCAGTACTTC. The encoded protein is CSVLTSRGQQETQYF.

The rearrangement uses TRBV5-1 and TRBJ2-3, with unresolved D. V lost 0 bases to trimming and J lost 1 base, with 3 bases between them. Germline loops: CDR1 SGHRS, CDR2 YFSETQ. The CDR3 contains 13 residues. The CDR3 DNA reads TGCGCCAGCAGCTTGGCCCGCACAGATACGCAGTATTTT. Translating gives CASSLARTDTQYF.

This clone showed up just a few times. This sequence joins TRBV7-9 and TRBJ2-2, with TRBD1 matching over 9 bases. Germline assignment: CDR1 SEHNR and CDR2 FQNEAQ (reference sequence). The CDR3 loop spans 15 amino acids. V lost 4 bases, J lost 3 bases, and 3 bases stayed unmatched. The CDR3 loop reads CASSSGTGHTGELFF. The CDR3, as DNA: TGTGCCAGCAGCTCCGGGACAGGGCACACCGGGGAGCTGTTTTTT.

The V call is TRBV30, the J call TRBJ2-7; the D gene is possibly TRBD1 (5 bases). Germline V gene data show CDR1 as GTSNPN and CDR2 as SVGIG (reference sequence). V gave up 3 bases and J gave up 2 bases, with 11 bases separating them. The length of the CDR3 is 13 residues. The chain's CDR3 is CAWSPRTTYEQYF. The CDR3, as DNA: TGTGCCTGGAGCCCAAGGACAACCTACGAGCAGTACTTC.

The V and J genes are TRBV5-4 and TRBJ2-7; 7 nucleotides match TRBD1. The junction had 6 bases not matched to a gene; V was cut back by 3 bases and J by 0 bases. Germline lookup yields CDR1 SGHNT and CDR2 YYREEE (reference sequence). The CDR3 covers 15 residues. CDR3 in DNA: TGTGCCAGCAGCTCCAAGACAGGGAACTCCTACGAGCAGTACTTC. It encodes CASSSKTGNSYEQYF.

The chain has TRBV18 and TRBJ2-2; no definite D call. There are 14 residues in the CDR3. With 2 bases removed from V and 0 bases from J, the gap between germline ends came to 4 bases. Germline V gene data show CDR1 as KGHSH and CDR2 as LQKENI. The CDR3 DNA reads TGTGCCAGCTCACCAGTATCGAACACCGGGGAGCTGTTTTTT. Its translation is CASSPVSNTGELFF.

The chain has TRBV7-6 and TRBJ2-2; perhaps D is TRBD1 or TRBD2 (6 bases each). CDR3 length: 18 residues. V lost 2 bases and J lost 0, with 16 bases in between. Germline V gene lookup returns CDR1 SGHVS and CDR2 FNYEAQ. CDR3 loop: CASSLLPGGISNTGELFF. In nucleotides, the CDR3 is TGTGCCAGCAGCTTATTACCCGGGGGCATATCGAACACCGGGGAGCTGTTTTTT.

The gene calls are TRBV13 and TRBJ1-1; a possible D gene is TRBD1 (6 bases). The germline gives CDR1 PRHDT, CDR2 FYEKMQ (reference sequence). Trimming took off 2 bases at V and 5 bases at J, with 21 bases between the two ends. This CDR3 has 17 residues. Written as DNA, the CDR3 is TGTGCCAGCAGCTTAAAGGGGTTCCAGGGGAGGGAAACTGAAGCTTTCTTT. Its protein is CASSLKGFQGRETEAFF.

This clone was detected only a few times. The genes are TRBV5-6 and TRBJ2-1, with D unresolved. The CDR3 loop spans 13 amino acids. CDR1 SGHDT and CDR2 YYEEEE come from the germline V gene. Trimming left V 0 bases short and J 3 bases short, with 4 bases between. The chain's CDR3 is CASSLGIYNEQFF. As DNA, the CDR3 is TGTGCCAGCAGCTTGGGCATCTACAATGAGCAGTTCTTC.

The chain links TRBV7-2 to TRBJ2-6; D is ambiguous. The CDR3 is made up of 13 amino acids. V was cut by 5 bases and J by 3 bases, with 5 bases left in between. In germline, CDR1 is SGHTA, CDR2 FQGNSA. CDR3 sequence: CASSPHGANVLTF. As DNA, the CDR3 is TGTGCCAGCAGCCCGCATGGGGCCAACGTCCTGACTTTC.

This sequence joins TRBV6-1 and TRBJ2-1; possible D gene TRBD1, 5 bases. With 5 bases removed from V and 0 bases from J, the gap between germline ends came to 8 bases. From germline, CDR1 is MNHNS and CDR2 SASEGT. The CDR3 is 14 residues long. CDR3 in DNA: TGTGCCAGCAGTTGGCAGGGCTCCTACAATGAGCAGTTCTTC. Translated: CASSWQGSYNEQFF.